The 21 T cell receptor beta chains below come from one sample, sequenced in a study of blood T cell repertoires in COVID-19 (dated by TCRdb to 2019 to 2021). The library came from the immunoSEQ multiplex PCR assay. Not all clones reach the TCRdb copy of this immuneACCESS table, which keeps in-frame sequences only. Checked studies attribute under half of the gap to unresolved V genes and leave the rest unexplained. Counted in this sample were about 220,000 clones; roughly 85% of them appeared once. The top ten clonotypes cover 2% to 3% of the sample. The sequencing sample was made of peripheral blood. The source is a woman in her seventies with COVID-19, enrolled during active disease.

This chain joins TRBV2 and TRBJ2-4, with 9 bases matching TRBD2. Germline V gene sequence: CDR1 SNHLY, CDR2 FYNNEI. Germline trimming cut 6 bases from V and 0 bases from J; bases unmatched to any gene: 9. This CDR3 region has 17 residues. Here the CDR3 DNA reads TGTGCCAGCAGACCAGCGGGGGGCGCCATAGCCAAAAACATTCAGTACTTC. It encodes CASRPAGGAIAKNIQYF.

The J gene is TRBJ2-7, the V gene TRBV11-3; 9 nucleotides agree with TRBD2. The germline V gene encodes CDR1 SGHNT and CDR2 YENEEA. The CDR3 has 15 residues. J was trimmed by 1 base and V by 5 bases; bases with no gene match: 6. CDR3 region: CASSPGTSRSYEQYF. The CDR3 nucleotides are TGTGCCAGCAGCCCCGGGACTAGCAGATCCTACGAGCAGTACTTC. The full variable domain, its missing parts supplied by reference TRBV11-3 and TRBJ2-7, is EAGVVQSPRYKIIEKKQPVAFWCNPISGHNTLYWYLQNLGQGPELLIRYENEEAVDDSQLPKDRFSAERLKGVDSTLKIQPAELGDSAVYLCASSPGTSRSYEQYFGPGTRLTVT.

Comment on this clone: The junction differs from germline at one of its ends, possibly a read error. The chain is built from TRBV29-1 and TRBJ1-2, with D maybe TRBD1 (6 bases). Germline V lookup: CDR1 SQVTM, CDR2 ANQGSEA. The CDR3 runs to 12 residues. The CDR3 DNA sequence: TGCAGCGTTGAAACAGGGCCCTATGGATACACCTTC. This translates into CSVETGPYGYTF. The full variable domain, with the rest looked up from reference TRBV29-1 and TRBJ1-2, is SAVISQKPSRDICQRGTSLTIQCQVDSQVTMMFWYRQQPGQSLTLIATANQGSEATYESGFVIDKFPISRPNLTFSTLTVSNMSPEDSSIYLCSVETGPYGYTFGSGTRLTVV.

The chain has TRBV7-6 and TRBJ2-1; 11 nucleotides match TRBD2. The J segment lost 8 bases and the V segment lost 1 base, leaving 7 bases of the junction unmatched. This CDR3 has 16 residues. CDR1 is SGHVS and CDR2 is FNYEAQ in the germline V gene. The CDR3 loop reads CASSLEGLAGGYEQFF. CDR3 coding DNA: TGTGCCAGCAGCTTAGAGGGTCTAGCGGGAGGCTATGAGCAGTTCTTC. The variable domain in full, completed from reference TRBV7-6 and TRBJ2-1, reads GAGVSQSPRYKVTKRGQDVALRCDPISGHVSLYWYRQALGQGPEFLTYFNYEAQQDKSGLPNDRFSAERPEGSISTLTIQRTEQRDSAMYRCASSLEGLAGGYEQFFGPGTRLTVL.

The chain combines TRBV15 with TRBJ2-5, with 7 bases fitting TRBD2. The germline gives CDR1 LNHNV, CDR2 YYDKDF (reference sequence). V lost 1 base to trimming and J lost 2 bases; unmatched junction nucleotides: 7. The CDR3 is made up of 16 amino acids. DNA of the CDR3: TGTGCCACCAGCAGAGGTCTAGCGGTACCTCAAGAGACCCAGTACTTC. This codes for CATSRGLAVPQETQYF.

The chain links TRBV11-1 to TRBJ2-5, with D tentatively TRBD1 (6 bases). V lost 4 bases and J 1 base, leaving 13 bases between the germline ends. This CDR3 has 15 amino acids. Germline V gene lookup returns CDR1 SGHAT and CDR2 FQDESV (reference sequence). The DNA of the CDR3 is TGTGCCAGCAGCTCCTACGGACAGAGCCAAGAGACCCAGTACTTC. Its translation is CASSSYGQSQETQYF.

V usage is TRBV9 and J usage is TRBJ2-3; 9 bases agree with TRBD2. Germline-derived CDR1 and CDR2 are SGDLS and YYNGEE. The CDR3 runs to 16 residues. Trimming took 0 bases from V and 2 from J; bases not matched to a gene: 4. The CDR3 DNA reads TGTGCCAGCAGCGTAGGTAGCGGGGGCTCCACAGATACGCAGTATTTT. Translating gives CASSVGSGGSTDTQYF.

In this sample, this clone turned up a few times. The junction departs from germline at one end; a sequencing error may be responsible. The DNA for the CDR3 is TGTGCTAGCAGCCCGGGACTAGCGAACGAGCAGTACTTC. Translating gives CASSPGLANEQYF. The chain has TRBV7-7 and TRBJ2-7; 10 positions agree with TRBD2. The CDR3 has 13 residues. Germline V CDR1 and CDR2: SSHAT, FNYEAQ (reference sequence). Full variable domain (outside the CDR3, taken from reference TRBV7-7 and TRBJ2-7): GAGVSQSPRYKVTKRGQDVTLRCDPISSHATLYWYQQALGQGPEFLTYFNYEAQPDKSGLPSDRFSAERPEGSISTLTIQRTEQRDSAMYRCASSPGLANEQYFGPGTRLTVT.

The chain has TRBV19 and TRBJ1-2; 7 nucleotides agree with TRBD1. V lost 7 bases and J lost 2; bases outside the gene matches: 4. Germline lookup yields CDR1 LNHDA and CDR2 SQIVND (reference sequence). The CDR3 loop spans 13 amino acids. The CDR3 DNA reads TGTGCCAGTACCCTGGGACAGAACTATGGCTACACCTTC. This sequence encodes CASTLGQNYGYTF.

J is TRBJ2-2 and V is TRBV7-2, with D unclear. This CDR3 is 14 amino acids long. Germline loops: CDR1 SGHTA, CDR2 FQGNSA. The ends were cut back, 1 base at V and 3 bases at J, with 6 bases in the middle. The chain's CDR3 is CASSLVFYTGELFF. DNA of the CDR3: TGTGCCAGCAGCTTAGTATTTTACACCGGGGAGCTGTTTTTT.

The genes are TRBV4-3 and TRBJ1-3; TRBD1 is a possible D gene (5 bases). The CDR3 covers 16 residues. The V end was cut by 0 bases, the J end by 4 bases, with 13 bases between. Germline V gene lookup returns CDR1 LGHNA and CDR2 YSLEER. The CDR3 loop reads CASSQELQEYGNTIYF. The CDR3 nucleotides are TGCGCCAGCAGCCAAGAGCTACAGGAGTACGGAAACACCATATATTTT.

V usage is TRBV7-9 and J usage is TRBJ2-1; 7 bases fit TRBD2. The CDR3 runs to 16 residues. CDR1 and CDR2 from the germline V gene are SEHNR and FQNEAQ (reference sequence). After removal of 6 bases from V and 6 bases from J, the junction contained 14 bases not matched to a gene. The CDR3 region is CASRANPPGGFNEQFF. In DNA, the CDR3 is TGTGCCAGCAGAGCAAATCCTCCGGGGGGTTTCAATGAGCAGTTCTTC.

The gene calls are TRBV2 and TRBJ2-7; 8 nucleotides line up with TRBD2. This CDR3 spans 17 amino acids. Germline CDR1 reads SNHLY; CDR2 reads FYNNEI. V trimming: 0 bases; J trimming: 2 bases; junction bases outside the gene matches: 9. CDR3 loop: CASSEALTLAAPYEQYF. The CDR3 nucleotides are TGTGCCAGCAGTGAAGCGCTTACACTAGCGGCACCCTACGAGCAGTACTTC.

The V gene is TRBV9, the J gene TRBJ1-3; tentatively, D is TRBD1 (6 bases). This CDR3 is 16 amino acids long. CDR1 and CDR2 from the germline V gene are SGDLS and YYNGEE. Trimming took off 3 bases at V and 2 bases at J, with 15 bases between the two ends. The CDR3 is CASSAYQGSPGNTIYF. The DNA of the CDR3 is TGTGCCAGCAGCGCCTATCAGGGGTCGCCTGGAAACACCATATATTTT. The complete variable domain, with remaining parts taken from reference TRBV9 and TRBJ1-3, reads DSGVTQTPKHLITATGQRVTLRCSPRSGDLSVYWYQQSLDQGLQFLIQYYNGEERAKGNILERFSAQQFPDLHSELNLSSLELGDSALYFCASSAYQGSPGNTIYFGEGSWLTVV.

The CDR3 DNA follows: TGTGCCAGCAGTGCTGCCGGCTTTGACAGCTATGGCTACACCTTC. This codes for CASSAAGFDSYGYTF. The chain has TRBV25-1 and TRBJ1-2; D perhaps matches TRBD1 (5 bases). Germline CDR1 and CDR2: MGHDK and SYGVNS. V was shortened by 4 bases and J by 4 bases, with 16 bases between the two germline ends. The CDR3 sequence is 15 residues long.

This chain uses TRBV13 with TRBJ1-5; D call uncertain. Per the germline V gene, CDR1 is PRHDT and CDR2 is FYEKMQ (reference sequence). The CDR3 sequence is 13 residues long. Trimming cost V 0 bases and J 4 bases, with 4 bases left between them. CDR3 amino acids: CASSLGTNQPQHF. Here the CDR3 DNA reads TGTGCCAGCAGCTTAGGAACTAATCAGCCCCAGCATTTT. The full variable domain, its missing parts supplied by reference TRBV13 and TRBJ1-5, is AAGVIQSPRHLIKEKRETATLKCYPIPRHDTVYWYQQGPGQDPQFLISFYEKMQSDKGSIPDRFSAQQFSDYHSELNMSSLELGDSALYFCASSLGTNQPQHFGDGTRLSIL.

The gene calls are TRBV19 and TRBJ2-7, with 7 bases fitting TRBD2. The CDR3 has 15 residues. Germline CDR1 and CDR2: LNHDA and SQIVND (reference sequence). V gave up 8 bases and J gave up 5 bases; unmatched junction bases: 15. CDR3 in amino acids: CASGRGAGDFDEQYF. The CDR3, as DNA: TGTGCCAGTGGCCGGGGTGCGGGAGATTTCGACGAGCAGTACTTC. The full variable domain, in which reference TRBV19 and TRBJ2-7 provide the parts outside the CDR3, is DGGITQSPKYLFRKEGQNVTLSCEQNLNHDAMYWYRQDPGQGLRLIYYSQIVNDFQKGDIAEGYSVSREKKESFPLTVTSAQKNPTAFYLCASGRGAGDFDEQYFGPGTRLTVT.

CDR3 in DNA: TGTGCCAGCAGCCGCCACCAAGACAGGTCCTACAATGAGCAGTTCTTC. Its translation: CASSRHQDRSYNEQFF. V is TRBV6-2 or TRBV6-3 and J is TRBJ2-1, with D maybe TRBD1 (6 bases). Trimming pared 6 bases from V and 1 base from J, leaving 16 bases between. CDR3 size: 16 residues. Germline V gene sequence: CDR1 MNHEY, CDR2 SVGEGT.

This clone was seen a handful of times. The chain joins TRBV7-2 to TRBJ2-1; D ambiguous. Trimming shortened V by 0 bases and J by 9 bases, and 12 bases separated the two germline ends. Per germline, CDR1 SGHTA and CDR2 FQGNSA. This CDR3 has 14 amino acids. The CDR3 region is CASSLANARLEQFF. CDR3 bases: TGTGCCAGCAGCTTAGCTAATGCTAGGCTTGAGCAGTTCTTC.

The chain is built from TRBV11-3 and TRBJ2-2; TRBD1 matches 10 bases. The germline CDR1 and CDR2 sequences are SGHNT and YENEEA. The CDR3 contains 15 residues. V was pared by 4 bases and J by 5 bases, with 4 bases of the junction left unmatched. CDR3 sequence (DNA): TGTGCCAGCAGCTGGGGACAGGGGAAGACCGGGGAGCTGTTTTTT. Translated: CASSWGQGKTGELFF.

CDR3 DNA sequence: TGTGCCAGCAGCTTAGCGTGGACAGGGCACTATGGCTACACCTTC. Translating it yields CASSLAWTGHYGYTF. The rearrangement uses TRBV7-9 and TRBJ1-2, with TRBD1 matching 8 bases. Per the germline V gene, CDR1 is SEHNR and CDR2 is FQNEAQ (reference sequence). V dropped 0 bases and J dropped 3; count of bases not matched to a gene: 3. The CDR3 is made up of 15 amino acids.